This T cell receptor (beta chain) was sequenced during a study of shared clonotypes between healthy human individuals. The wider study: Plates per donor: three CD4 naive, three CD4 memory, two CD8 naive, one CD8 memory. General observations from the study: The represented genetic and exposure-history diversity was limited by the small number of donors.

Concerning this clone itself: Its antigen is as yet unknown.

Memory CD4+ cells were the fraction left after CD45RA+ naive selection. The authors' processing: ImmunoSEQ gave junction-only sequences without quality scores, so filtering differed. TCRdb's table, derived via immunoSEQ multiplex PCR, lists solely in-frame clones and lacks some. V, J and clone size are taken as reported in that table, and D and trimming were inferred from the DNA itself. The table includes 550,000 to 800,000 clones, under 80% detected once. This sequence originates from a woman in her 30s in good health. Sequenced material: memory CD4+ T cells sorted from blood. This sample's subset: CD45RA-negative fraction.

This chain's CDR3 is CASSIRPNTEAFF. The CDR3 region has the DNA TGTGCCAGCAGCATCCGGCCGAACACTGAAGCTTTCTTT. The chain couples TRBV13 to TRBJ1-1; D gene uncertain. Germline loops: CDR1 PRHDT, CDR2 FYEKMQ (reference sequence). The V end was cut by 5 bases, the J end by 1 base, with 8 bases between. The CDR3 spans 13 residues.